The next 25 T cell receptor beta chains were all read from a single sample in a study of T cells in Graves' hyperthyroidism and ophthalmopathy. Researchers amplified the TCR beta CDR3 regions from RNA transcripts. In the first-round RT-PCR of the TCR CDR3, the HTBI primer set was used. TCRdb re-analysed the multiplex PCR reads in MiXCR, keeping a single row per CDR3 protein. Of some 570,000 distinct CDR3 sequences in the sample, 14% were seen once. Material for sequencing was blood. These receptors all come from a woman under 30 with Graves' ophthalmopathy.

This CDR3 reads CASSAGTGGFWSNQPQHF. The CDR3 coding sequence is TGTGCCAGTAGTGCCGGGACAGGGGGATTTTGGAGCAATCAGCCCCAGCATTTT. The genes are TRBV19 and TRBJ1-5, with 11 bases matching TRBD1. V was pared by 5 bases and J by 1 base, with 10 bases of the junction left unmatched. There are 18 residues in the CDR3. CDR1 is LNHDA and CDR2 is SQIVND in the germline V gene (reference sequence).

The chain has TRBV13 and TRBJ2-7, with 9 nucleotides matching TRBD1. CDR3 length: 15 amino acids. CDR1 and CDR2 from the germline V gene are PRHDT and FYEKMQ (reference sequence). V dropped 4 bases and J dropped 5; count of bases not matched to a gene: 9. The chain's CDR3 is CASSSRGDRVNEQYF. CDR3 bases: TGTGCCAGCAGCTCCCGCGGGGACAGGGTGAACGAGCAGTACTTC.

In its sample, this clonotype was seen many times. CDR3 in amino acids: CSARDIGRGLIYEQYF. The CDR3 DNA sequence: TGCAGTGCTAGAGATATCGGCAGGGGATTAATCTACGAGCAGTACTTC. The chain recombines TRBV20-1 with TRBJ2-7; possibly TRBD1 for D (6 bases). The CDR3 is made up of 16 amino acids. Trimming removed 0 bases from V and 3 bases from J, with 18 bases in between. Germline values: CDR1 DFQATT, CDR2 SNEGSKA (reference sequence).

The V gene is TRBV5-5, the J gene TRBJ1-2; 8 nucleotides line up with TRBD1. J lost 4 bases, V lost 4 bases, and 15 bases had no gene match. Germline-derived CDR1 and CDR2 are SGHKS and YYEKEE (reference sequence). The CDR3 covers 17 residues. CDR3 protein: CASSLGQGRGGGYGYTF. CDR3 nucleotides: TGTGCCAGCAGCCTCGGACAGGGACGAGGTGGGGGCTATGGCTACACCTTC. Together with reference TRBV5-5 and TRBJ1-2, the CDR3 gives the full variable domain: DAGVTQSPTHLIKTRGQQVTLRCSPISGHKSVSWYQQVLGQGPQFIFQYYEKEERGRGNFPDRFSARQFPNYSSELNVNALLLGDSALYLCASSLGQGRGGGYGYTFGSGTRLTVV.

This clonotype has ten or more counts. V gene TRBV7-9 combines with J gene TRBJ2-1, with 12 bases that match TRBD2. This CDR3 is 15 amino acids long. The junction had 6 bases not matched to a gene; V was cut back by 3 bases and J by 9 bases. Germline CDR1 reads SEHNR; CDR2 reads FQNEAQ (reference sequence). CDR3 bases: TGTGCCAGCAGCTTGACGACTAGCGGGAGAGGTGAGCAGTTCTTC. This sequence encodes CASSLTTSGRGEQFF. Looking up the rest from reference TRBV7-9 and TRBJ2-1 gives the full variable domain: DTGVSQNPRHKITKRGQNVTFRCDPISEHNRLYWYRQTLGQGPEFLTYFQNEAQLEKSRLLSDRFSAERPKGSFSTLEIQRTEQGDSAMYLCASSLTTSGRGEQFFGPGTRLTVL.

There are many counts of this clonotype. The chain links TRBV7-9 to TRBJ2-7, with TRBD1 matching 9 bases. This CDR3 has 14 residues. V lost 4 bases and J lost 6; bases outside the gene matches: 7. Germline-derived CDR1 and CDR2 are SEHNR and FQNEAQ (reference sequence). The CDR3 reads CASSSGTGNLEQYF. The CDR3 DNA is TGTGCCAGCAGCTCTGGGACAGGGAACCTCGAGCAGTACTTC.

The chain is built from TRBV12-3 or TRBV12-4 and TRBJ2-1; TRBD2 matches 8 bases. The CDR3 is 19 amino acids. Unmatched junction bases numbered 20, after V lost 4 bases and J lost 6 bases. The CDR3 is CASSWLGLAAGELINEQFF. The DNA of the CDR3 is TGTGCCAGCAGTTGGTTGGGGCTAGCAGCGGGAGAACTCATCAATGAGCAGTTCTTC.

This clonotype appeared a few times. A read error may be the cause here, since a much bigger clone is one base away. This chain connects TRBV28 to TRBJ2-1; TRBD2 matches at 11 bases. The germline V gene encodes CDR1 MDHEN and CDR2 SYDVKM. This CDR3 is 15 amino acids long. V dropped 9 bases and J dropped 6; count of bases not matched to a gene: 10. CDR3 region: CASLLAGVDCNEQFF. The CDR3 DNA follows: TGTGCCAGTCTACTAGCGGGAGTCGACTGCAATGAGCAGTTCTTC.

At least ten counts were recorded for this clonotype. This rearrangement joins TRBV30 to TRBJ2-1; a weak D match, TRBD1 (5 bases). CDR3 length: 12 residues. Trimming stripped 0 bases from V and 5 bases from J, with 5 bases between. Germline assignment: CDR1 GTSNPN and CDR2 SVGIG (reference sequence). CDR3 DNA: TGTGCCTGGAGTGTAGGGGACAATGAGCAGTTCTTC. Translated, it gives CAWSVGDNEQFF.

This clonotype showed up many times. Written as DNA, the CDR3 is TGCAGTGCTAAAACCCCCACTAGTTCCCAAGAGACCCAGTACTTC. As protein: CSAKTPTSSQETQYF. The V call is TRBV20-1, the J call TRBJ2-5; D possibly corresponds to TRBD2 (5 bases). Trimming took off 4 bases at V and 1 base at J, with 16 bases between the two ends. The germline V gene encodes CDR1 DFQATT and CDR2 SNEGSKA (reference sequence). This CDR3 has 15 amino acids.

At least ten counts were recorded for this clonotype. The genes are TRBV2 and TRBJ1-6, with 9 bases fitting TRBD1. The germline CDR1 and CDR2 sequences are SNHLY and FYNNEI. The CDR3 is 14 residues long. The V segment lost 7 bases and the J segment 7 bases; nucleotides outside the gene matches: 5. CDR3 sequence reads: CASTLGQGNSPLHF. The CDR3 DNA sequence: TGTGCCAGCACCCTAGGACAGGGGAATTCACCCCTCCACTTT.

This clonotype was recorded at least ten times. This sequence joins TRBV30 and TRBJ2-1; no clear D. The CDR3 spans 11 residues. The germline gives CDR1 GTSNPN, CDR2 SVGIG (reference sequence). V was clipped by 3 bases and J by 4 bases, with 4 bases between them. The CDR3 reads CAWRVYNEQFF. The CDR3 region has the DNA TGTGCCTGGAGGGTATACAATGAGCAGTTCTTC.

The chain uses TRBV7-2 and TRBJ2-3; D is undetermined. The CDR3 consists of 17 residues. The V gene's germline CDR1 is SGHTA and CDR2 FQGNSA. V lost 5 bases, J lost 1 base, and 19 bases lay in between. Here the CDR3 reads CASSEIRWVLGTDTQYF. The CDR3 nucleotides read TGTGCCAGCAGCGAAATTCGGTGGGTTCTTGGCACAGATACGCAGTATTTT.

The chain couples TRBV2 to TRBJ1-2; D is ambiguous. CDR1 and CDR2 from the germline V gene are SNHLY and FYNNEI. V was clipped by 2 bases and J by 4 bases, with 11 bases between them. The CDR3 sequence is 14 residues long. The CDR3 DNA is TGTGCCAGCAGTGAACAAGGGATTGGCTATGGCTACACCTTC. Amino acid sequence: CASSEQGIGYGYTF.

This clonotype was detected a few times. The CDR3 DNA is TGTGCCAGCAGCTTGTTTCGGGAGGGCCGCGATGAGCAGTTCTTC. It specifies CASSLFREGRDEQFF. V gene TRBV5-4 combines with J gene TRBJ2-1, with TRBD2 matching 8 bases. This CDR3 region has 15 residues. Germline-derived CDR1 and CDR2 are SGHNT and YYREEE (reference sequence). The junction had 8 bases not matched to a gene; V was cut back by 1 base and J by 8 bases.

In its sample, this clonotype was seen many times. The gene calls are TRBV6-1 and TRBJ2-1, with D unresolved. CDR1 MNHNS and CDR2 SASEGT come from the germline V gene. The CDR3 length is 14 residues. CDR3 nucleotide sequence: TGTGCTTCGTCGGCCTTAAGCTCCTACAATGAGCAGTTCTTC. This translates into CASSALSSYNEQFF.

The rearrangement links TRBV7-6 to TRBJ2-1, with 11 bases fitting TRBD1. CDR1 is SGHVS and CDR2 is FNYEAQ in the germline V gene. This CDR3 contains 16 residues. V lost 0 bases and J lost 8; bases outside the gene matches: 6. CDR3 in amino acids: CASSLAGTGGGDEQFF. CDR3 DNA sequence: TGTGCCAGCAGCTTAGCCGGGACAGGGGGTGGAGATGAGCAGTTCTTC.

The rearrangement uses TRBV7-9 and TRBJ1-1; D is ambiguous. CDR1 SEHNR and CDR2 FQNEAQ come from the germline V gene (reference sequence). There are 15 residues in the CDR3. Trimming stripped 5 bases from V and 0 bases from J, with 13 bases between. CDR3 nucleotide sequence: TGTGCCAGCAGCCAACGACTGACCATGAACACTGAAGCTTTCTTT. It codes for CASSQRLTMNTEAFF. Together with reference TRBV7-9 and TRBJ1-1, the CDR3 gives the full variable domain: DTGVSQNPRHKITKRGQNVTFRCDPISEHNRLYWYRQTLGQGPEFLTYFQNEAQLEKSRLLSDRFSAERPKGSFSTLEIQRTEQGDSAMYLCASSQRLTMNTEAFFGQGTRLTVV.

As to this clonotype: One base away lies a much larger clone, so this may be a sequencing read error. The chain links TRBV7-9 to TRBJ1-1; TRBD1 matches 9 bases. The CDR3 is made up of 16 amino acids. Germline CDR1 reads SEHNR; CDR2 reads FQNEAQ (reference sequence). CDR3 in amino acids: CANSPQGARMNTEAFF. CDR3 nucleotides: TGTGCCAACAGCCCACAGGGGGCACGAATGAACACTGAAGCTTTCTTT.

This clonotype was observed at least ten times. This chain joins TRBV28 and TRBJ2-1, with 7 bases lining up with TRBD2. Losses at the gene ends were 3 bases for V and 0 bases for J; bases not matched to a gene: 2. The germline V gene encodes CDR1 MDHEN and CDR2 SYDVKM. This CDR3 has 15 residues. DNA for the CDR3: TGTGCCAGCAGTTTCCCGGGGGGCTCCTACAATGAGCAGTTCTTC. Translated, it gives CASSFPGGSYNEQFF.

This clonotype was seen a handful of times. The CDR3 loop reads CASSSSGGELFF. The CDR3 DNA reads as TGTGCCAGCAGTTCCAGCGGCGGGGAGCTGTTTTTT. The chain links TRBV27 to TRBJ2-2; D might be TRBD2 (5 bases). Trimming pared 4 bases from V and 7 bases from J, leaving 7 bases between. Germline V CDR1 and CDR2: MNHEY, SMNVEV (reference sequence). This CDR3 region has 12 residues.

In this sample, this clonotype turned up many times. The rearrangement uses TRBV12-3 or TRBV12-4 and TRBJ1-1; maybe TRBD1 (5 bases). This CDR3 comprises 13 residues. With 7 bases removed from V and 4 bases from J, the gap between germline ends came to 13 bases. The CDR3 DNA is TGTGCCAGCACCCCGGGGGGGTTCACTGAAGCTTTCTTT. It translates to CASTPGGFTEAFF.

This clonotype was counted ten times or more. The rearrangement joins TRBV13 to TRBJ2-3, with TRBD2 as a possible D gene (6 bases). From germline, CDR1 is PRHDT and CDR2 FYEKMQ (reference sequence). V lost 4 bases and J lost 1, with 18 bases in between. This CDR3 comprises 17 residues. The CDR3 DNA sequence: TGTGCCAGCAGCTCCCCCACGGGGGATGGGGGCACAGATACGCAGTATTTT. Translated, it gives CASSSPTGDGGTDTQYF.

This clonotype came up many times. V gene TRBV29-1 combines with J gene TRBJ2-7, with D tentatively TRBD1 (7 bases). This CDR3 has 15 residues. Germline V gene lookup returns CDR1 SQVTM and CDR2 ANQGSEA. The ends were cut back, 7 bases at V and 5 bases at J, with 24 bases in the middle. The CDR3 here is CSARGTVTSIDEQYF. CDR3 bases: TGCAGCGCGCGCGGGACAGTGACCTCGATAGACGAGCAGTACTTC.

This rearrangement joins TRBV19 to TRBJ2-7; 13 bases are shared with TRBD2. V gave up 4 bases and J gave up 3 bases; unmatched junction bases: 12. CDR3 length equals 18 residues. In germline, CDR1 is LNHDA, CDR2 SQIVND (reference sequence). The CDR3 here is CASSKGLAGNSGDYEQYF. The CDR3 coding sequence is TGTGCCAGTAGTAAGGGACTAGCGGGAAACTCAGGGGACTACGAGCAGTACTTC.